The 2 T cell receptor beta chains listed next were all sequenced from one sample in a study of response to subunit inactivated influenza vaccine. TCRdb reanalysed the RT-PCR reads using MiXCR and keeps one entry per CDR3 protein. This table holds around 600,000 distinct CDR3 sequences, around 11% found once. These sequences were also reported in another study, on T cells expressing NK-cell markers. That work contributes: Libraries used 5'RACE template switching adding universal primer site and UMIs.

The input for sequencing was PBMCs from blood, taken on the day of vaccination. The receptors here all came from a man between 50 and 59 years old who received an inactivated influenza vaccine.

The V call is TRBV11-2, the J call TRBJ1-1, with a possible D match to TRBD1 (5 bases). The CDR3 is 16 residues long. The germline V and J ends were trimmed by 4 bases and 1 base, with 16 bases remaining between them. Germline CDR1 and CDR2: SGHAT and FQNNGV. The CDR3 DNA sequence: TGTGCCAGCAGCTCCCTTACGGGCAGGGCGAACACTGAAGCTTTCTTT. Translating gives CASSSLTGRANTEAFF.

The sample holds many counts of this clonotype. CDR3 DNA: TGTGCCAGCAGTCCCTCCACAGGTTACGAGCAGTACTTC. Protein sequence: CASSPSTGYEQYF. V is TRBV28 and J is TRBJ2-7, with D possibly matching TRBD1 (5 bases). The CDR3 contains 13 residues. Germline CDR1 reads MDHEN; CDR2 reads SYDVKM. V was pared by 5 bases and J by 4 bases, with 12 bases between.